This TCR beta chain was sequenced in a study of blood T cell repertoires in COVID-19 (dated by TCRdb to 2020 to 2021). Study-wide context: Samples from collaborators originated in the United States, Italy and Spain and spanned both the acute and convalescent phases of COVID-19. Where available, HLA class I and class II types were taken from metadata supplied by the sample provider and were not determined by assay-based typing. The repertoires were released in a freely available public database intended as a resource for research on the immune response to SARS-CoV-2. Deeply sampled blood TCRbeta repertoires from subjects exposed to, actively infected with, or recovered from COVID-19 were included in the dataset. The samples were drawn from two sources: the first 160 participants of the ongoing ImmuneRACE study, and 1,200 or so subjects contributed by 6 global collaborators. Nearly every sample came with metadata listing a de-identified subject ID, COVID-19 status, age in years and sex. The prospective study material was composed of cDNA or gDNA derived from T cells, B-cell-depleted T cells, or PBMCs. Results the study describes overall, beyond this receptor: The amount of clinical and demographic metadata varied by source and participant and was provided uncurated.

TCRbeta CDR3 regions were amplified from genomic DNA using the immunoSEQ Assay, a bias-controlled multiplex PCR. Per the source publication's procedure: Nucleated cell counts per sample were estimated from amplification of reference gene primers within the assay. To quantify the absolute abundance of each unique TCRbeta CDR3 rearrangement, sequence reads were collapsed and filtered. Productive Simpson clonality was computed per sample as the square root of Simpson's diversity index over productive rearrangements. TCRdb holds this immuneACCESS table with in-frame rearrangements only. Some clones are missing; in checked studies, unresolved V genes explain under half, and the rest has no known cause. V and J calls and clone size come straight from that table; D and trimming were deduced from the DNA. This sample comprises more than 70,000 clones, about 80% of them detected only once. The ten largest account for 10% of the sample.

Whole blood was collected in K2EDTA tubes by collaborating institutions according to the institutions' own protocols. For TCRbeta analysis, collaborator samples were shipped as frozen whole blood, as isolated PBMCs, or as DNA extracted from either sample type. Comments on this clone: Its antigen is unknown. Qualities for individual bases were not recorded, and no much larger clone is one base off.

The CDR3 goes from the cysteine to the phenylalanine over 16 residues. The DNA shown is the 48-base CDR3, in frame from base 1. CDR1 and CDR2, looked up from the germline V gene (reference sequence), are LNHDA and SQIVND. Germline trimming: 2 bases from V, 2 bases from J; junction bases outside gene matches: 8. The rearrangement combines TRBV19 with TRBJ1-1, and 7 junctional nucleotides match TRBD1. What was sequenced was peripheral blood. The sequence was obtained from a woman in her 70s with acute or convalescent COVID-19. The nucleotide sequence reads as follows: TGTGCCAGTAGTATATTCCCTGGGACAGCAAACACTGAAGCTTTCTTT. Translated, this gives CASSIFPGTANTEAFF.